This T cell receptor (beta chain) was captured by sequencing in a study of T-cell memory formation after mild COVID-19. Study as a whole: Among the donors, TCR clusters were largely specific to each donor.

Each CDR3 protein gets one entry after TCRdb re-called the 5' RACE reads with MiXCR. The sample has some 300,000 distinct CDR3 sequences, under 25% seen once. This clonotype has more than one count but fewer than ten. As yet, its antigen is unknown. Looked up from germline, CDR1 is MNHEY and CDR2 is SMNVEV (reference sequence). This CDR3 is 11 amino acids long. V was clipped by 11 bases and J by 3 bases, with 11 bases between them. Study-wide findings and caveats: Cross-reactive memory appears to have joined, as suggested by some responding clones showing up in pre-infection memory.

The specimen was PBMCs or a T cell subset sorted from them (not recorded which). This chain uses TRBV27 with TRBJ2-7; D gene ambiguous. The source is a man aged 18 to 30 who had mild COVID-19 (a few samples of this study predate the infection). Cell type and time point are not known. The CDR3 region is CAGRRIYEQYV. CDR3 DNA sequence: TGTGCCGGTCGCCGAATCTACGAGCAGTACGTC.